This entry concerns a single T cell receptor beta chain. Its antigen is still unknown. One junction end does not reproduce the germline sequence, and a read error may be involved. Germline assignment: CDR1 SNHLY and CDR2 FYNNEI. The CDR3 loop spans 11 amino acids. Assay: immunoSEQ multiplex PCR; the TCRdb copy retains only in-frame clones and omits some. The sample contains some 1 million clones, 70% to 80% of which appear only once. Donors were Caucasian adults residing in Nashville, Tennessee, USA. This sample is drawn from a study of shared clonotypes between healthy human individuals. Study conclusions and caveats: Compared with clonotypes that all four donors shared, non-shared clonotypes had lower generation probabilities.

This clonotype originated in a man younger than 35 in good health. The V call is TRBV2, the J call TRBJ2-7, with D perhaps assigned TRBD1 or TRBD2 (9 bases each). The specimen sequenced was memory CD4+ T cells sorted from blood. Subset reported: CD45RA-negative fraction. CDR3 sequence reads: CAGDREAGGSF. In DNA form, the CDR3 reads TGTGCCGGGGACAGGGAAGCGGGAGGCTCATTC.